This TCR beta chain was sequenced for a study of T cell responses to AZD1222 COVID-19 vaccine. Study-level points and caveats: Regions 160-218 and 743-854 held dominance among vaccine-associated CD4 TCRs, which spanned spike.

Details on this clone: As yet, its antigen is unknown.

Only in-frame clones appear in the TCRdb table, and some are missing; sequencing was by immunoSEQ multiplex PCR. The data show over 75,000 clones, with roughly 85% seen just once and roughly 3.1% held by the top ten. The receptor was isolated from an adult who received the AZD1222 COVID-19 vaccine. The sample here was peripheral blood, taken 28 days after the second AZD1222 dose.

CDR3 loop: CASSGGAGQPQHF. The CDR3 region has the DNA TGCGCCAGCTCTGGGGGAGCCGGCCAGCCCCAGCATTTT. This chain connects TRBV10-1 to TRBJ1-5, with a possible D match to TRBD1 (5 bases). The germline V gene encodes CDR1 WNHNN and CDR2 SYGVQD (reference sequence). The CDR3 spans 13 residues. Trimming took off 8 bases at V and 7 bases at J, with 15 bases between the two ends.